What follows describes a single T cell receptor (beta chain). Its antigen is still unknown. High-throughput TCR beta sequencing covered peripheral CD8+ and CD4+ T cells. The patients serving as multiple sclerosis controls were treatment-naive. They had stable or active relapsing-remitting disease and fulfilled revised McDonald criteria. The data are from a study of CD8 T cells in Susac syndrome. Broader study findings: It was acknowledged in the study that the number of individuals who were included in its TCR sequencing and HLA analysis was relatively small.

Germline V CDR1 and CDR2: SGDLS, YYNGEE. The CDR3 has 15 residues. The V segment lost 4 bases and the J segment 4 bases; nucleotides outside the gene matches: 9. Reverse transcription of roughly 0.5 to 1 ug RNA was performed with random hexamers. Amplification of TCR beta CDR3 used immunoSEQ multiplex PCR across 54 Vbeta and 13 Jbeta. TCRdb called the immunoSEQ multiplex PCR reads again in MiXCR, with one record for every CDR3 protein. The top ten clones hold approximately 0.46% of a sample with 65,000 to 80,000 distinct CDR3 sequences, 91% of them seen once. The chain combines TRBV9 with TRBJ1-1, with 8 nucleotides matching TRBD1. This clonotype was obtained from a human donor with multiple sclerosis. What was sequenced was CD8+ T cells from PBMCs. The CDR3 region is CASSSRTGTVTEAFF. The CDR3 nucleotides read TGTGCCAGCAGCTCCCGGACAGGGACGGTCACTGAAGCTTTCTTT.